This T cell receptor beta chain is from a study of cytomegalovirus exposure and HLA in healthy donors. Deletions cut 2 bases from V and 3 bases from J, with 14 bases between. The CDR3 consists of 15 residues. Germline loops: CDR1 SEHNR, CDR2 FQNEAQ (reference sequence). PCR primers comprised 60 Vbeta and 13 Jbeta primers. TCRdb's copy holds only in-frame clones and misses some; the assay was immunoSEQ multiplex PCR. Here the sample spans some 140,000 clones, about 80% being singletons. Sample: PBMCs. The genes are TRBV7-9 and TRBJ2-7; D is unresolved. This TCR was recovered from a male donor in good health and CMV-seropositive. DNA of the CDR3: TGTGCCAGCAGCTTAATGTGGGCTTGGGTCTACGAGCAGTACTTC. Encoded protein: CASSLMWAWVYEQYF. The variable domain in full, with the rest retrieved from reference TRBV7-9 and TRBJ2-7, is DTGVSQNPRHKITKRGQNVTFRCDPISEHNRLYWYRQTLGQGPEFLTYFQNEAQLEKSRLLSDRFSAERPKGSFSTLEIQRTEQGDSAMYLCASSLMWAWVYEQYFGPGTRLTVT.